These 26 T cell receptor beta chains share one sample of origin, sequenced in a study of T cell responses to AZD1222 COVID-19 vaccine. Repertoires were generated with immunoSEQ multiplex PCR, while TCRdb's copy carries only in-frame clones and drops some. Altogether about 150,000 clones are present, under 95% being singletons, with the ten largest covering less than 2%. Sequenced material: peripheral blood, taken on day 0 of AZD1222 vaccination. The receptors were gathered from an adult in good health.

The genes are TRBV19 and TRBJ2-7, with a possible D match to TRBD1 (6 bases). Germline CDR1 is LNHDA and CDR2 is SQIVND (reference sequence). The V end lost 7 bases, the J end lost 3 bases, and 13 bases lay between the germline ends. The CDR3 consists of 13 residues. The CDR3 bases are TGTGCCAGTACACAGGGAGACCTCTACGAGCAGTACTTC. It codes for CASTQGDLYEQYF.

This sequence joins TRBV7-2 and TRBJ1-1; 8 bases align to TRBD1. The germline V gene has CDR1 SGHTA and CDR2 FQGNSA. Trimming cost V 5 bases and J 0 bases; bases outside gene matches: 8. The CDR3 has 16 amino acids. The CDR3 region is CASSPTGGGMNTEAFF. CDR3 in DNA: TGTGCCAGCAGCCCTACAGGGGGAGGTATGAACACTGAAGCTTTCTTT.

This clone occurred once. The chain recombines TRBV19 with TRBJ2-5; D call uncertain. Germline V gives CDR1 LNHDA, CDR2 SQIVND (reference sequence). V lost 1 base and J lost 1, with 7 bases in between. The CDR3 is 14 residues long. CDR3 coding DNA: TGTGCCAGTAGTATAGGGCAGCCCCAAGAGACCCAGTACTTC. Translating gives CASSIGQPQETQYF.

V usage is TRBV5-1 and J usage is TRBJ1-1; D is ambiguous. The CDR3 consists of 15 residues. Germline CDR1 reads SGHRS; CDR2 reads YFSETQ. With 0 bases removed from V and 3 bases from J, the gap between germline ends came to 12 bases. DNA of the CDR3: TGCGCCAGCAGCTTGGCCCCCCCCTCCGACACTGAAGCTTTCTTT. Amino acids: CASSLAPPSDTEAFF.

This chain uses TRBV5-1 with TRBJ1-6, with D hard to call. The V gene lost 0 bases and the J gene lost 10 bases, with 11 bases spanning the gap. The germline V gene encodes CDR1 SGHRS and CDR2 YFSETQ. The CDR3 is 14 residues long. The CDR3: CASSLGQLLSPLHF. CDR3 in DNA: TGCGCCAGCAGCTTGGGGCAGTTGCTCTCACCCCTCCACTTT.

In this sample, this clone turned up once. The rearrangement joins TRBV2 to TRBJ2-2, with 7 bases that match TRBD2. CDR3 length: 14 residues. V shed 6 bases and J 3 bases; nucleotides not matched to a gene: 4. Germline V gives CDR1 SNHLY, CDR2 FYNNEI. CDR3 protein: CASRSLADTGELFF. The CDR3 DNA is TGTGCCAGCAGGTCGCTAGCGGACACCGGGGAGCTGTTTTTT.

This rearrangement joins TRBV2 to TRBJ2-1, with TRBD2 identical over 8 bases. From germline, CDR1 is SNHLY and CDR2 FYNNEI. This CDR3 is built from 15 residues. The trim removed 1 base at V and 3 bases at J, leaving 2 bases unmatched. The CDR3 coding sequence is TGTGCCAGCAGTGAAGAACTAGCGGTCTACAATGAGCAGTTCTTC. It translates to CASSEELAVYNEQFF.

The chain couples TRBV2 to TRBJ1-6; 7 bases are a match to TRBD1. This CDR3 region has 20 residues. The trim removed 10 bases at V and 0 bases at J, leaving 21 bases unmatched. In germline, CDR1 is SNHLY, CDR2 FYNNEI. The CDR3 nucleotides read TGTGCCACCCCGGGACAGCTCAGACAACCAAGGGCCTCCTATAATTCACCCCTCCACTTT. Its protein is CATPGQLRQPRASYNSPLHF.

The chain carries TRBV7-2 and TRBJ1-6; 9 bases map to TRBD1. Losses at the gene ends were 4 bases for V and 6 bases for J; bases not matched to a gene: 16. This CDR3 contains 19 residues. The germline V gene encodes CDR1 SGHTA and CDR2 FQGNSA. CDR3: CASSSSSLDRGLVNSPLHF. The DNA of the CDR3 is TGTGCCAGCAGCTCCTCTTCCCTGGACAGGGGTTTGGTTAATTCACCCCTCCACTTT.

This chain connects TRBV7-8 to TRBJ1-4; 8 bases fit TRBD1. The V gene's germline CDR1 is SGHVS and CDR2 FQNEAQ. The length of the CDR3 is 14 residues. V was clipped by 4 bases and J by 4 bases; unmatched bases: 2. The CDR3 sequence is CASSSGQDNEKLFF. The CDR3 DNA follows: TGTGCCAGCAGCTCGGGACAGGATAATGAAAAACTGTTTTTT.

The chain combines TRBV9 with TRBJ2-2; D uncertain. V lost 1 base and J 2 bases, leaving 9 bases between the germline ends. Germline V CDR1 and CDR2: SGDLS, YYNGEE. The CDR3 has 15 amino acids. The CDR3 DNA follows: TGTGCCAGCAGCGTAAGGGCGAGTAACACCGGGGAGCTGTTTTTT. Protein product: CASSVRASNTGELFF.

For the CDR3, the DNA is TGCGCCAGCAGTGAGTCAGGGCACGACTATGGCTACACCTTC. This sequence encodes CASSESGHDYGYTF. V and J are TRBV10-2 and TRBJ1-2; D gene uncertain. The CDR3 loop spans 14 amino acids. Germline V gives CDR1 WSHSY, CDR2 SAAADI. V was shortened by 0 bases and J by 3 bases, with 8 bases between the two germline ends.

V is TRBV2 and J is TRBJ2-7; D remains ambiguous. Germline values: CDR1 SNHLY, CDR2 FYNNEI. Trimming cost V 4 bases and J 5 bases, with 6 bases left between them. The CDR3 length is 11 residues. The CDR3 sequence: CASSVTHEQYF. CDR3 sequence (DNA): TGTGCCAGCAGTGTGACACACGAGCAGTACTTC.

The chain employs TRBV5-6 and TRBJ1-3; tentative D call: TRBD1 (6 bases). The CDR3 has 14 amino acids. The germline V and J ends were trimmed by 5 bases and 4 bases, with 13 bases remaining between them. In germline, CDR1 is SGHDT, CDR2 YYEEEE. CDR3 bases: TGTGCCAGCAGACCAACAGGGTACGGAAACACCATATATTTT. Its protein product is CASRPTGYGNTIYF.

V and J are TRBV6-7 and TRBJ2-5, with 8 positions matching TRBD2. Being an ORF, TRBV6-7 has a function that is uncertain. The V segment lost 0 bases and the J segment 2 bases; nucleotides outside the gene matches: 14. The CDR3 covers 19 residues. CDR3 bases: TGTGCCAGCAGTTACTCGATAGGAATAGCGGGACGGCGGCAAGAGACCCAGTACTTC. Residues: CASSYSIGIAGRRQETQYF.

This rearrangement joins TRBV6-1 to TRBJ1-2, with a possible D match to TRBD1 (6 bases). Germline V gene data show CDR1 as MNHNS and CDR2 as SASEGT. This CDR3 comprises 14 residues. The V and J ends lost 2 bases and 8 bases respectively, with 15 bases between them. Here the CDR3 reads CASSEPRGSIGYTF. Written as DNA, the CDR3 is TGTGCCAGCAGTGAACCCAGGGGCTCGATCGGCTACACCTTC.

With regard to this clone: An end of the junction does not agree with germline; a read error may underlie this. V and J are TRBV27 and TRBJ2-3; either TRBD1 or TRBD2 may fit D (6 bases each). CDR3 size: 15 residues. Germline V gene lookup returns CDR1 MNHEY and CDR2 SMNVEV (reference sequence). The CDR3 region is CASILRGPITDTQYF. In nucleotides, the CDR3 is TGTGCCAGCATTTTACGGGGGCCGATCACAGATACGCAGTATTTT.

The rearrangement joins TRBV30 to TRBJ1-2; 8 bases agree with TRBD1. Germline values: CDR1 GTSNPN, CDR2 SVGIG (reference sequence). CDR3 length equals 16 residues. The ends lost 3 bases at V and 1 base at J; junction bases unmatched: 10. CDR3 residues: CAWSPFRGPHNYGYTF. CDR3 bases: TGTGCCTGGAGCCCCTTCAGGGGGCCTCATAACTATGGCTACACCTTC.

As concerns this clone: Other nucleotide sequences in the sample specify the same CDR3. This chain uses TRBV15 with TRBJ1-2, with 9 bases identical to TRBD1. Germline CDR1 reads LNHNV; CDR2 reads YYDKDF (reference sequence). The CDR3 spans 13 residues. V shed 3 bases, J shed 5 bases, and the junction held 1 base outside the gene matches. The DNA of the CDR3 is TGTGCCACCAGCAGGGGGACAGGGTATGGCTACACCTTC. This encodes CATSRGTGYGYTF.

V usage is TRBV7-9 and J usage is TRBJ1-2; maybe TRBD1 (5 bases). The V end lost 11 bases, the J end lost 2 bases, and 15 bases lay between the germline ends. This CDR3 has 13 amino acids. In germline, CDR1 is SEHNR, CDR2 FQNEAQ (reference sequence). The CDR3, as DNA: TGTGCCGGGCAGGGACCCGGCAACTATGGCTACACCTTC. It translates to CAGQGPGNYGYTF. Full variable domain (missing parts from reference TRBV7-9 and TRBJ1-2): DTGVSQNPRHKITKRGQNVTFRCDPISEHNRLYWYRQTLGQGPEFLTYFQNEAQLEKSRLLSDRFSAERPKGSFSTLEIQRTEQGDSAMYLCAGQGPGNYGYTFGSGTRLTVV.

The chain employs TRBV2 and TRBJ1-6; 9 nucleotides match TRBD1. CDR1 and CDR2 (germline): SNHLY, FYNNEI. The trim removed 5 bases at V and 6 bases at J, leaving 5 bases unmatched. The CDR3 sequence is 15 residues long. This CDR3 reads CASSSMGQGNSPLHF. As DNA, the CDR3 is TGTGCCAGCAGTTCAATGGGACAGGGTAATTCACCCCTCCACTTT.

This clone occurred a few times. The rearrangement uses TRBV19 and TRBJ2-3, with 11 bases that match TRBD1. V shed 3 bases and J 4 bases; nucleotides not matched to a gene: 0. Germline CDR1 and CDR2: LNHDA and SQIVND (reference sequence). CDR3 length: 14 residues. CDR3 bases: TGTGCCAGTAGTATGGGACAGGGGGCAGATACGCAGTATTTT. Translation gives CASSMGQGADTQYF.

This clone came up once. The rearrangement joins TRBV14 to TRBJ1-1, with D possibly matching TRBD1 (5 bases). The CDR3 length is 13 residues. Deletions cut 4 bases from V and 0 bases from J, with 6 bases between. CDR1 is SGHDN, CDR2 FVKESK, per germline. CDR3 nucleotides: TGTGCCAGCAGCCGGGGACTGAACACTGAAGCTTTCTTT. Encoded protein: CASSRGLNTEAFF.

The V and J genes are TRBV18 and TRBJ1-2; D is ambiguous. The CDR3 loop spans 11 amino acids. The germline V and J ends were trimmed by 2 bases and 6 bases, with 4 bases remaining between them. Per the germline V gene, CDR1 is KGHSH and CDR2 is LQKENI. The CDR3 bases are TGTGCCAGCTCACCAAAGGATGGCTACACCTTC. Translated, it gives CASSPKDGYTF. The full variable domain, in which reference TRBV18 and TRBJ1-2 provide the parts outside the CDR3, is NAGVMQNPRHLVRRRGQEARLRCSPMKGHSHVYWYRQLPEEGLKFMVYLQKENIIDESGMPKERFSAEFPKEGPSILRIQQVVRGDSAAYFCASSPKDGYTFGSGTRLTVV.

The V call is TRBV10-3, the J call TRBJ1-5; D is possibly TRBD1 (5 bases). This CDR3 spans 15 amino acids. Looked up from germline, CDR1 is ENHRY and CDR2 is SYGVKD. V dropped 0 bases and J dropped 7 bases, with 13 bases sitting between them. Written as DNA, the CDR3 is TGTGCCATCAGTGAGTCCTCCGGGGGTAAGCAGCCCCAGCATTTT. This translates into CAISESSGGKQPQHF.

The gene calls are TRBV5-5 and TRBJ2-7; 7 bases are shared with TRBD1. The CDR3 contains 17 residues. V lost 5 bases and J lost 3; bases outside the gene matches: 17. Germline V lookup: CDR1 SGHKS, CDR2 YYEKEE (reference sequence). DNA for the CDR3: TGTGCCAGCAGTTCGGACAGGAGTTTTAACCTCGACTACGAGCAGTACTTC. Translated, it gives CASSSDRSFNLDYEQYF. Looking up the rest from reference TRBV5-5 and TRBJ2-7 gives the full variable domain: DAGVTQSPTHLIKTRGQQVTLRCSPISGHKSVSWYQQVLGQGPQFIFQYYEKEERGRGNFPDRFSARQFPNYSSELNVNALLLGDSALYLCASSSDRSFNLDYEQYFGPGTRLTVT.